This is a list of T cell receptor beta chains from one sample in a study of graft-versus-host responses after intestinal transplantation. Method: immunoSEQ multiplex PCR; TCRdb's copy keeps in-frame clones and lacks some. The table records some 15,000 clones, under 70% of them present only once. The source material was ileum tissue, sampled around 700 days after intestinal transplantation. The receptors shown here come from a human patient who received an intestinal transplant, so some T cells may come from the graft donor. The CDR3 runs from the conserved cysteine through the conserved F or W. Fields, in order: V gene, D gene, clone size, J gene, CDR3 DNA, CDR3 protein. A D gene is named only where the DNA matches it firmly. Size tells how often a clone was seen (once, few, many) or the class of an expanded clone, and some rows leave it out.

v_gene: TRBV5-6; d_gene: TRBD1; abundance: NA; j_gene: TRBJ2-5; CDR3nt: TGTGCCAGCAGCTTTTCCGGGACAGCCCAAGAGACCCAGTACTTC; CDR3aa: CASSFSGTAQETQYF
v_gene: TRBV28; d_gene: NA; abundance: NA; j_gene: TRBJ1-5; CDR3nt: TGTGCCAGCAGTTTCATAGCCGCGATCAATCAGCCCCAGCATTTT; CDR3aa: CASSFIAAINQPQHF
v_gene: TRBV5-5; d_gene: NA; abundance: NA; j_gene: TRBJ1-2; CDR3nt: TGTGCCAGCAGCTCCCCAAGACCCAGGGTTTCAGACTATGGCTACACCTTC; CDR3aa: CASSSPRPRVSDYGYTF
v_gene: TRBV29-1; d_gene: TRBD2; abundance: NA; j_gene: TRBJ2-1; CDR3nt: TGCAGCGTTGAAGAGGATAGCGGGAGGTGGGGGGAGCAGTTCTTC; CDR3aa: CSVEEDSGRWGEQFF
v_gene: TRBV6-6; d_gene: NA; abundance: NA; j_gene: TRBJ1-1; CDR3nt: TGTGCCAGCAGTTACTCCCGAACAGAGAACACTGAAGCTTTCTTT; CDR3aa: CASSYSRTENTEAFF
v_gene: TRBV5-1; d_gene: NA; abundance: NA; j_gene: TRBJ2-7; CDR3nt: TGCGCCAGCAGCTTGGGGTCAGTAGATACCTACGAGCAGTACTTC; CDR3aa: CASSLGSVDTYEQYF
v_gene: TRBV13; d_gene: TRBD1; abundance: NA; j_gene: TRBJ1-1; CDR3nt: TGTGCCAGCAGAGACCTCCGGGACAGTGAAGCTTTCTTT; CDR3aa: CASRDLRDSEAFF
v_gene: TRBV11-2; d_gene: NA; abundance: NA; j_gene: TRBJ2-2; CDR3nt: TGTGCCAGCAGCTCATTCATCGCGGGGGGGGAGCTGTTTTTT; CDR3aa: CASSSFIAGGELFF
v_gene: TRBV7-9; d_gene: NA; abundance: NA; j_gene: TRBJ1-4; CDR3nt: TGTGCCAGCAGCTTAGGGCAGGGAGTGGAAAAACTGTTTTTT; CDR3aa: CASSLGQGVEKLFF
v_gene: TRBV5-8; d_gene: TRBD1; abundance: NA; j_gene: TRBJ2-5; CDR3nt: TGTGCCAGCAGGCTTGGGACAGGCCCTCAAGAGACCCAGTACTTC; CDR3aa: CASRLGTGPQETQYF
v_gene: TRBV28; d_gene: NA; abundance: NA; j_gene: TRBJ2-3; CDR3nt: TGTGCCAGCAGTTTAGCAGGTGCCGGAGCAGATACGCAGTATTTT; CDR3aa: CASSLAGAGADTQYF
v_gene: TRBV11-2; d_gene: NA; abundance: few; j_gene: TRBJ1-5; CDR3nt: TGTGCCAGCAGCTTAGGCTATGATCAGCCCCAGCATTTT; CDR3aa: CASSLGYDQPQHF
v_gene: TRBV28; d_gene: NA; abundance: NA; j_gene: TRBJ2-7; CDR3nt: TGTGCCAGCAGTTTGGGTGGGAGCTCCTACGAGCAGTACTTC; CDR3aa: CASSLGGSSYEQYF
v_gene: TRBV5-6; d_gene: TRBD1; abundance: NA; j_gene: TRBJ2-1; CDR3nt: TGTGCCAGCAGCCTGCCCAGGGGGCAAAGAGGTAATGAGCAGTTCTTC; CDR3aa: CASSLPRGQRGNEQFF
v_gene: TRBV16; d_gene: TRBD1; abundance: NA; j_gene: TRBJ2-7; CDR3nt: TGTGCCAGCAGCCTTACTATGACAGGGGTCTCCTACGAGCAGTACTTC; CDR3aa: CASSLTMTGVSYEQYF
v_gene: TRBV11-2; d_gene: TRBD2; abundance: few; j_gene: TRBJ2-5; CDR3nt: TGTGCCAGCAGGCTAGCGGGAGAGACCCAGTACTTC; CDR3aa: CASRLAGETQYF
v_gene: TRBV30; d_gene: TRBD1; abundance: NA; j_gene: TRBJ1-1; CDR3nt: TGTGCCTGGAACAGGGGGAACACTGAAGCTTTCTTT; CDR3aa: CAWNRGNTEAFF
v_gene: TRBV2; d_gene: NA; abundance: NA; j_gene: TRBJ1-5; CDR3nt: TGTGCCAGCAGAGCCCCAGGAAGAGACAATCAGCCCCAGCATTTT; CDR3aa: CASRAPGRDNQPQHF
v_gene: TRBV19; d_gene: NA; abundance: medium-sized; j_gene: TRBJ2-2; CDR3nt: TGTGCCAGTAGTATAGGTACGGCTGGCCCCGGGGAGCTGTTTTTT; CDR3aa: CASSIGTAGPGELFF
v_gene: TRBV2; d_gene: NA; abundance: NA; j_gene: TRBJ1-1; CDR3nt: TGTGCCAGCAGTGAATTGATTTTTTTATTTTGGGTTCGGGACACTGAAGCTTTCTTT; CDR3aa: CASSELIFLFWVRDTEAFF
v_gene: TRBV6-1; d_gene: NA; abundance: few; j_gene: TRBJ2-1; CDR3nt: TGTGCCAGCAGTGTACGACAGGCCTCATACAATGAGCAGTTCTTC; CDR3aa: CASSVRQASYNEQFF
v_gene: TRBV10-2; d_gene: TRBD1; abundance: NA; j_gene: TRBJ2-7; CDR3nt: TGCGCCAGCAGTGCCCGACAGGGGGTTTCCTACGAGCAGTACTTC; CDR3aa: CASSARQGVSYEQYF
v_gene: TRBV6-4; d_gene: NA; abundance: NA; j_gene: TRBJ2-3; CDR3nt: TGTGCCAGCAGTGACCGGGGGCCCCCAGATACGCAGTATTTT; CDR3aa: CASSDRGPPDTQYF
v_gene: TRBV4-2; d_gene: NA; abundance: NA; j_gene: TRBJ1-4; CDR3nt: TGTGCCAGCAGCCAGGGGGCAGGGAAAACGGAAGGTGAAAAACTGTTTTTT; CDR3aa: CASSQGAGKTEGEKLFF
v_gene: TRBV18; d_gene: NA; abundance: NA; j_gene: TRBJ2-7; CDR3nt: TGTGCCAGCTCGTCGACACAGAGCTCCTACGAGCAGTACTTC; CDR3aa: CASSSTQSSYEQYF
v_gene: TRBV5-1; d_gene: NA; abundance: few; j_gene: TRBJ1-2; CDR3nt: TGCGCCAGCAGCTTGGACAGTAATGGCTACACCTTC; CDR3aa: CASSLDSNGYTF
v_gene: TRBV7-9; d_gene: TRBD2; abundance: NA; j_gene: TRBJ2-3; CDR3nt: TGTGCCAGCAGCTTAGCGCTTAGTATACTAGCGGGAGCGAGGGATACGCAGTATTTT; CDR3aa: CASSLALSILAGARDTQYF
v_gene: TRBV30; d_gene: NA; abundance: NA; j_gene: TRBJ2-2; CDR3nt: TGTGCCTGGAGCCCGTCTTACTTCGGGCCCCACGCGAACACCGGGGAGCTGTTTTTT; CDR3aa: CAWSPSYFGPHANTGELFF
v_gene: TRBV9; d_gene: NA; abundance: NA; j_gene: TRBJ2-1; CDR3nt: TGTGCCAGCAGCGTCGACTCGAGCTCCTACAATGAGCAGTTCTTC; CDR3aa: CASSVDSSSYNEQFF
v_gene: TRBV29-1; d_gene: NA; abundance: NA; j_gene: TRBJ1-3; CDR3nt: TGCAGCGTTGGACGGACGGAGAGCTCTGGAAACACTATATATTTT; CDR3aa: CSVGRTESSGNTIYF
v_gene: TRBV11-2; d_gene: NA; abundance: NA; j_gene: TRBJ2-3; CDR3nt: TGTGCCAGCACCCTTACCTATACGCAGTATTTT; CDR3aa: CASTLTYTQYF
v_gene: TRBV5-1; d_gene: TRBD2; abundance: NA; j_gene: TRBJ2-3; CDR3nt: TGCGCCAGCAGCTTGCCCCCCTTAGGCGGGAGAACAGATACGCAGTATTTT; CDR3aa: CASSLPPLGGRTDTQYF
v_gene: TRBV28; d_gene: NA; abundance: NA; j_gene: TRBJ2-7; CDR3nt: TGTGCCAGCAGCCAGACTCGGGGGGAGCAGTACTTC; CDR3aa: CASSQTRGEQYF
v_gene: TRBV27; d_gene: NA; abundance: once; j_gene: TRBJ2-7; CDR3nt: TGTGCCAGCAGTCCTAGACGTGGGGGGGCTTACGAGCAGTACTTC; CDR3aa: CASSPRRGGAYEQYF
v_gene: TRBV7-3; d_gene: TRBD1; abundance: NA; j_gene: TRBJ2-1; CDR3nt: TGTGCCAGCAGCCTCTCGGGACAGGGCTTCAATGAGCAGTTCTTC; CDR3aa: CASSLSGQGFNEQFF
v_gene: TRBV10-3; d_gene: TRBD1; abundance: NA; j_gene: TRBJ2-1; CDR3nt: TGTGCCATCAGTGCCCAAGGACAGGGAAAATTCTTC; CDR3aa: CAISAQGQGKFF
v_gene: TRBV6-5; d_gene: NA; abundance: NA; j_gene: TRBJ2-7; CDR3nt: TGTGCCAGCAGTTACGGACTCTCCTACGAGCAGTACTTC; CDR3aa: CASSYGLSYEQYF
v_gene: TRBV5-1; d_gene: TRBD2; abundance: NA; j_gene: TRBJ2-3; CDR3nt: TGCGCCAGCTCGCTAGCGGGAGGGCCTGGGACAGATACGCAGTATTTT; CDR3aa: CASSLAGGPGTDTQYF
v_gene: TRBV5-1; d_gene: NA; abundance: NA; j_gene: TRBJ1-1; CDR3nt: TGCGCCAGCAGCTCACAGGGACAGAACACTGAAGCTTTCTTT; CDR3aa: CASSSQGQNTEAFF
v_gene: TRBV10-3; d_gene: NA; abundance: NA; j_gene: TRBJ2-3; CDR3nt: TGTGCCATCAGAGACGGCGGAGATACGCAGTATTTT; CDR3aa: CAIRDGGDTQYF
v_gene: TRBV21-1; d_gene: NA; abundance: NA; j_gene: TRBJ1-5; CDR3nt: TGTGCCAGCAGGACTGTCTTAGCTACATTTCATCAGCCCCAGCATTTT; CDR3aa: CASRTVLATFHQPQHF
v_gene: TRBV12-5; d_gene: TRBD1; abundance: NA; j_gene: TRBJ2-3; CDR3nt: TGTGCTAGTGGTTTCAGGGGGCCGGCAGATACGCAGTATTTT; CDR3aa: CASGFRGPADTQYF
v_gene: TRBV28; d_gene: NA; abundance: NA; j_gene: TRBJ2-7; CDR3nt: TGTGCCAGCAGTTTAGTTAGGGCTAGCTCCTACGAGCAGTACTTC; CDR3aa: CASSLVRASSYEQYF
v_gene: TRBV28; d_gene: NA; abundance: few; j_gene: TRBJ1-3; CDR3nt: TGTGCCAGCAGTTTACAGGGTGGAAACACCATATATTTT; CDR3aa: CASSLQGGNTIYF
v_gene: TRBV28; d_gene: TRBD1; abundance: NA; j_gene: TRBJ1-2; CDR3nt: TGTGCCAGCAGTTTAGGGACAGCTAACTATGGCTACACCTTC; CDR3aa: CASSLGTANYGYTF
v_gene: TRBV7-8; d_gene: NA; abundance: NA; j_gene: TRBJ1-6; CDR3nt: TGTGCCAGCAGCTCAGGGAGGGTGGATTCACCCCTCCACTTT; CDR3aa: CASSSGRVDSPLHF
v_gene: TRBV30; d_gene: NA; abundance: NA; j_gene: TRBJ2-7; CDR3nt: TGTGCCTGGAGGGGGAGCGGAACCTACGAGCAGTACTTC; CDR3aa: CAWRGSGTYEQYF
v_gene: TRBV15; d_gene: NA; abundance: once; j_gene: TRBJ1-5; CDR3nt: TGTGCCACCAGCAGAGCCCCCTCGGGGGCCCAGCATTTT; CDR3aa: CATSRAPSGAQHF
v_gene: TRBV10-1; d_gene: TRBD1; abundance: NA; j_gene: TRBJ2-2; CDR3nt: TGCGCCAGCAGTGAGGGACAGGGGGCCGGGGAGCTGTTTTTT; CDR3aa: CASSEGQGAGELFF
v_gene: TRBV30; d_gene: TRBD2; abundance: NA; j_gene: TRBJ2-3; CDR3nt: TGTGCCTGGAGCCAACTAGCGTCTACAGATACGCATTATTTT; CDR3aa: CAWSQLASTDTHYF
v_gene: TRBV28; d_gene: TRBD1; abundance: NA; j_gene: TRBJ1-1; CDR3nt: TGTGCCAGCAGTTTAAGGGACAGACATAACACTGAAGCTTTCTTT; CDR3aa: CASSLRDRHNTEAFF
v_gene: TRBV6-6; d_gene: NA; abundance: NA; j_gene: TRBJ1-3; CDR3nt: TGTGCCAGCAGTTTGGGACACTCTGGAAACACCATATATTTT; CDR3aa: CASSLGHSGNTIYF
v_gene: TRBV5-4; d_gene: TRBD2; abundance: NA; j_gene: TRBJ2-4; CDR3nt: TGTGCCAGCAGCTCGAAGCGGGAGGGAGCCAAAAACATTCAGTACTTC; CDR3aa: CASSSKREGAKNIQYF
v_gene: TRBV30; d_gene: TRBD1; abundance: NA; j_gene: TRBJ1-1; CDR3nt: TGTGCCTGGCCCAGGACAGGGAGGAACACTGAAGCTTTCTTT; CDR3aa: CAWPRTGRNTEAFF
v_gene: TRBV2; d_gene: TRBD2; abundance: NA; j_gene: TRBJ2-1; CDR3nt: TGTGCCAGCAGACCCAGGACTAGCGGGGGATACAATGAGCAGTTCTTC; CDR3aa: CASRPRTSGGYNEQFF
v_gene: TRBV7-9; d_gene: TRBD2; abundance: NA; j_gene: TRBJ2-1; CDR3nt: TGTGCCAGCAGCTTAGGGACTAGCGGGAGAGGGAATGAGCAGTTCTTC; CDR3aa: CASSLGTSGRGNEQFF
v_gene: TRBV11-2; d_gene: NA; abundance: NA; j_gene: TRBJ2-2; CDR3nt: TGTGCCAGCAGCTCTCGAAGCAGGGGTCGTTCCGGGGAGCTGTTTTTT; CDR3aa: CASSSRSRGRSGELFF